These T cell receptor beta chains were read from a single sample in a study of T cell changes during pregnancy in multiple sclerosis. The table came from immunoSEQ multiplex PCR; TCRdb's copy has only in-frame clones and leaves some out. Of 90,000 to 130,000 clones in the sample, around nine tenths were seen once. The specimen was peripheral blood, collected in the third trimester of pregnancy. The receptors were gathered from a female donor with multiple sclerosis, enrolled in a pregnancy study. Both conserved end residues are part of each CDR3. A D gene is named only where the DNA matches it firmly. Clone size is shown for a subset of rows, as once, few, many or a class of expanded clone.

TRBV28	.	.	TRBJ1-6	CASTNRLNSPLHF	TGTGCCAGCACGAACAGGTTAAATTCACCCCTCCACTTT
TRBV7-9	.	.	TRBJ1-4	CASSWQGSNEKLFF	TGTGCCAGCAGCTGGCAGGGCTCTAATGAAAAACTGTTTTTT
TRBV9	.	.	TRBJ1-1	CASSVDGTMNTEAFF	TGTGCCAGCAGCGTAGATGGCACCATGAACACTGAAGCTTTCTTT
TRBV6-4	TRBD2	.	TRBJ2-2	CASSPLAGGNTGELFF	TGTGCCAGCAGCCCTCTAGCGGGGGGCAACACCGGGGAGCTGTTTTTT
TRBV19	TRBD1	.	TRBJ1-1	CASTPGQTNTEAFF	TGTGCCAGTACCCCGGGACAGACGAACACTGAAGCTTTCTTT
TRBV5-6	.	.	TRBJ2-3	CASSLGRFGDTQYF	TGTGCCAGCAGCTTGGGACGGTTCGGGGATACGCAGTATTTT
TRBV29-1	TRBD1	few	TRBJ1-1	CSVWDRGLWSTEAFF	TGCAGCGTGTGGGACAGGGGCCTTTGGAGCACTGAAGCTTTCTTT
TRBV7-3	.	.	TRBJ2-3	CASSLRGARDTQYF	TGTGCCAGCAGCTTACGAGGCGCCAGAGATACGCAGTATTTT
TRBV25-1	TRBD1	.	TRBJ1-1	CASSDRTGTNTEAFF	TGTGCCAGCAGTGACAGGACAGGGACGAACACTGAAGCTTTCTTT
TRBV11-2	.	once	TRBJ2-7	CASSLARKSDEQYF	TGTGCCAGCAGCTTAGCACGGAAAAGCGACGAGCAGTACTTC
TRBV11-2	.	.	TRBJ1-6	CASSFDDNYNSPLHF	TGTGCCAGCAGCTTCGATGACAACTATAATTCACCCCTCCACTTT
TRBV7-2	.	.	TRBJ1-1	CASSPRQRNTEAFF	TGTGCCAGCAGCCCACGACAGAGGAACACTGAAGCTTTCTTT
TRBV27	.	.	TRBJ2-7	CASSFISDSSEQYF	TGTGCCAGCAGTTTTATATCGGACAGCTCCGAGCAGTACTTC
TRBV7-9	.	.	TRBJ1-1	CASSPTAGLGAGNTEAFF	TGTGCCAGCAGCCCAACCGCCGGTCTGGGGGCCGGGAACACTGAAGCTTTCTTT
TRBV19	.	.	TRBJ1-3	CASSMGGPGNTIYF	TGTGCCAGTAGTATGGGGGGACCCGGAAACACCATATATTTT
TRBV28	TRBD1	.	TRBJ1-4	CASSLQGGLFF	TGTGCCAGCAGTTTGCAAGGGGGCCTGTTTTTT
TRBV7-6	.	.	TRBJ2-3	CASGTSHSIVGTDTQYF	TGTGCCAGCGGGACTTCCCATTCGATTGTGGGCACAGATACGCAGTATTTT
TRBV7-9	TRBD1	.	TRBJ1-4	CASSLGQSNEKLFF	TGTGCCAGCAGCTTGGGACAGTCAAATGAAAAACTGTTTTTT
TRBV18	.	.	TRBJ1-1	CASSPREEGHTEAFF	TGTGCCAGCTCACCACGGGAGGAGGGCCACACTGAAGCTTTCTTT
TRBV7-8	TRBD1	.	TRBJ1-2	CASSSGQGIFYYGYTF	TGTGCCAGCAGCTCGGGACAGGGTATTTTTTACTATGGCTACACCTTC
TRBV28	TRBD1	.	TRBJ2-2	CASSSRPGTGGYTGELFF	TGTGCCAGCAGTTCCCGTCCCGGGACAGGGGGCTACACCGGGGAGCTGTTTTTT
TRBV13	.	.	TRBJ2-1	CASSLISKRGEQFF	TGTGCCAGCAGCTTAATCTCAAAGAGAGGCGAGCAGTTCTTC
TRBV30	.	few	TRBJ2-1	CAWSGDNALGSEQFF	TGTGCCTGGAGTGGGGACAATGCCCTTGGTAGTGAGCAGTTCTTC
TRBV6-1	TRBD2	.	TRBJ2-1	CASSLTSGSRYEQFF	TGTGCCAGCAGTTTAACTAGCGGGAGTAGGTATGAGCAGTTCTTC
TRBV7-2	TRBD2	.	TRBJ2-3	CASSSSGGAADTQYF	TGTGCCAGCAGCTCTAGCGGGGGGGCAGCAGATACGCAGTATTTT
TRBV4-1	TRBD2	.	TRBJ2-7	CASSLPGRTRNYEQYF	TGCGCCAGCAGCCTTCCCGGCAGGACTAGAAACTACGAGCAGTACTTC
TRBV5-1	TRBD1	.	TRBJ2-7	CASSFEQGAAYEQYF	TGCGCCAGCAGCTTCGAACAGGGGGCGGCCTACGAGCAGTACTTC
TRBV5-5	.	.	TRBJ1-5	CASSTGSGNQPQHF	TGTGCCAGCAGCACAGGGTCGGGCAATCAGCCCCAGCATTTT
TRBV2	TRBD2	.	TRBJ2-7	CASSEGPAGGRVPYEQYF	TGTGCCAGCAGTGAAGGGCCAGCGGGAGGGAGGGTCCCCTACGAGCAGTACTTC
TRBV5-3	.	few	TRBJ1-1	CARRGGTEAFF	TGTGCCAGAAGAGGGGGCACTGAAGCTTTCTTT
TRBV27	TRBD1	.	TRBJ1-4	CASGAGTGGEGSEKLFF	TGTGCCAGCGGGGCTGGTACAGGGGGCGAGGGGAGTGAAAAACTGTTTTTT
TRBV5-1	.	.	TRBJ1-1	CASSLEAGTPEAFF	TGCGCCAGCAGCCTTGAGGCCGGCACTCCTGAAGCTTTCTTT
TRBV6-1	TRBD2	.	TRBJ2-7	CAIRLAGSPDEQYF	TGTGCCATCAGGCTAGCGGGGTCTCCTGACGAGCAGTACTTC
TRBV6-6	.	.	TRBJ1-1	CASSYSSVNTEAFF	TGTGCCAGCAGTTACTCTTCTGTGAACACTGAAGCTTTCTTT
TRBV19	.	.	TRBJ1-3	CASSPWDTGNTIYF	TGTGCCAGTAGCCCCTGGGACACTGGAAACACCATATATTTT
TRBV5-1	.	.	TRBJ2-1	CASSLEAVSYNEQFF	TGCGCCAGCAGCTTGGAAGCGGTCTCCTACAATGAGCAGTTCTTC
TRBV5-4	.	.	TRBJ2-3	CASSLEGEDYTQYF	TGTGCCAGCAGCTTGGAAGGAGAGGACTATACGCAGTATTTT
TRBV14	TRBD1	.	TRBJ1-1	CASSLRTGRNTEAFF	TGTGCCAGCAGCCTACGGACAGGAAGGAACACTGAAGCTTTCTTT
TRBV2	TRBD1	.	TRBJ1-6	CASSVRDRVGGYNSPLHF	TGTGCCAGCAGTGTCCGGGACAGGGTCGGTGGCTATAATTCACCCCTCCACTTT
TRBV6-1	.	once	TRBJ1-2	CASSENPGEVGYTF	TGTGCCAGCAGTGAAAACCCTGGGGAGGTCGGCTACACCTTC
TRBV25-1	TRBD1	.	TRBJ2-2	CASSARQGATGELFF	TGTGCCAGCAGTGCCCGGCAGGGGGCGACCGGGGAGCTGTTTTTT
TRBV7-2	.	few	TRBJ2-5	CASSLGRAQETQYF	TGTGCCAGCAGCTTAGGCCGAGCCCAAGAGACCCAGTACTTC
TRBV5-8	.	.	TRBJ1-2	CASSHDGVYGYTF	TGTGCCAGCAGCCACGACGGGGTCTATGGCTACACCTTC
TRBV2	.	.	TRBJ1-2	CASRTGRGTYGYTF	TGTGCCAGCAGGACCGGCCGGGGAACCTATGGCTACACCTTC
TRBV4-1	TRBD1	.	TRBJ2-2	CASSLGTVRTGELFF	TGCGCCAGCAGCCTAGGGACAGTTAGAACCGGGGAGCTGTTTTTT
TRBV4-2	TRBD1	.	TRBJ1-4	CASSLYDRGEEKLFF	TGTGCCAGCAGCCTCTACGACAGGGGAGAAGAAAAACTGTTTTTT
TRBV5-6	TRBD2	once	TRBJ2-5	CASSLEGGEETQYF	TGTGCCAGCAGCTTGGAGGGAGGGGAAGAGACCCAGTACTTC
TRBV19	TRBD1	.	TRBJ1-1	CATSLWGQANTEAFF	TGTGCCACCTCCTTATGGGGACAGGCGAACACTGAAGCTTTCTTT
TRBV21-1	.	.	TRBJ2-7	CASSKVRQVLYEQYF	TGTGCCAGCAGCAAAGTAAGACAGGTTCTCTACGAGCAGTACTTC
TRBV28	.	.	TRBJ1-1	CASSTGGTAFF	TGTGCCAGCAGCACTGGGGGGACGGCTTTCTTT
TRBV4-1	TRBD1	.	TRBJ2-2	CASSQGQGATGTGELFF	TGCGCCAGCAGCCAAGGGCAGGGGGCTACGGGAACCGGGGAGCTGTTTTTT
TRBV19	TRBD2	once	TRBJ2-1	CASSLGLAQNEQFF	TGTGCCAGTAGTTTGGGACTAGCCCAGAATGAGCAGTTCTTC
TRBV2	.	few	TRBJ1-5	CASRRDYSNQPQHF	TGTGCCAGCAGGAGGGATTATAGCAATCAGCCCCAGCATTTT
TRBV9	.	.	TRBJ1-3	CASQPPGGNTIYF	TGTGCCAGCCAACCCCCGGGTGGAAACACCATATATTTT
TRBV30	.	.	TRBJ2-5	CAWIPRAREREETQYF	TGTGCCTGGATCCCTCGCGCCCGGGAGAGGGAAGAGACCCAGTACTTC